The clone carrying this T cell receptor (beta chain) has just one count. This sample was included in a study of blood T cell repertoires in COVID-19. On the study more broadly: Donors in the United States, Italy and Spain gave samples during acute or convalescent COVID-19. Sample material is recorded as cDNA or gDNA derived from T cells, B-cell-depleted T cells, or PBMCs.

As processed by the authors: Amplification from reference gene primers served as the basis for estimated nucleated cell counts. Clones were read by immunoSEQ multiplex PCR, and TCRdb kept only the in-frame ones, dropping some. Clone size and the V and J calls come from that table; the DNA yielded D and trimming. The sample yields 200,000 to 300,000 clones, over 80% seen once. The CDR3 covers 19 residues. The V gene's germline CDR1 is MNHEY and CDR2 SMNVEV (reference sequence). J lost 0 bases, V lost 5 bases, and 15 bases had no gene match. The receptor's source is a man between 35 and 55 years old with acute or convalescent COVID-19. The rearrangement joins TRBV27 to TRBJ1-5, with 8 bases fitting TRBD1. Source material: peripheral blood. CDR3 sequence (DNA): TGTGCCAGCAGTAGCCTCGCCGGGACAGGACGTTATAGCAATCAGCCCCAGCATTTT. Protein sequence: CASSSLAGTGRYSNQPQHF.